The rows below give T cell receptor beta chains drawn from one sample of a study of blood T cell repertoires in COVID-19. Measured with immunoSEQ multiplex PCR; TCRdb has only the in-frame clones, and not every one. Of 300,000 to 400,000 clones in the sample, around 86% were seen once. Sequences were obtained from peripheral blood. These receptors came from a human donor in a cohort sampled during active COVID-19. Each CDR3 is given with its conserved first and last residue. The order of the fields is V gene, J gene, D gene, clone size, CDR3 protein, CDR3 DNA. The D gene is left open where the match is weak. The size entry is marked missing in some rows and otherwise reads once, few, many or a size class.

v_call: TRBV7-9; j_call: TRBJ2-2; d_call: TRBD2; clone_size: NA; cdr3_aa: CASSPSGRDTGELFF; cdr3_nt: TGTGCCAGCAGCCCTAGCGGGAGGGACACCGGGGAGCTGTTTTTT
v_call: TRBV5-1; j_call: TRBJ2-5; d_call: TRBD2; clone_size: NA; cdr3_aa: CASSLSLAGGETQYF; cdr3_nt: TGCGCCAGCAGCTTGAGCCTAGCGGGAGGAGAGACCCAGTACTTC
v_call: TRBV27; j_call: TRBJ1-2; d_call: NA; clone_size: once; cdr3_aa: CASSPLDSPAGGYGYTF; cdr3_nt: TGTGCCAGCAGTCCCCTGGACAGCCCCGCGGGGGGCTATGGCTACACCTTC
v_call: TRBV7-8; j_call: TRBJ1-1; d_call: NA; clone_size: NA; cdr3_aa: CASSFGLDRGNTEAFF; cdr3_nt: TGTGCCAGCAGCTTTGGTTTGGATCGGGGGAACACTGAAGCTTTCTTT
v_call: TRBV28; j_call: TRBJ2-5; d_call: TRBD1; clone_size: NA; cdr3_aa: CASSTGQEETQYF; cdr3_nt: TGTGCCAGCAGCACGGGACAGGAAGAGACCCAGTACTTC
v_call: TRBV9; j_call: TRBJ1-6; d_call: NA; clone_size: NA; cdr3_aa: CASSVWGGINSPLHF; cdr3_nt: TGTGCCAGCAGCGTTTGGGGAGGGATTAATTCACCCCTCCACTTT
v_call: TRBV2; j_call: TRBJ1-2; d_call: TRBD1; clone_size: NA; cdr3_aa: CATRQGLGYGYTF; cdr3_nt: TGTGCCACCCGACAGGGTCTCGGCTATGGCTACACCTTC
v_call: TRBV5-4; j_call: TRBJ2-5; d_call: NA; clone_size: NA; cdr3_aa: CASSLIGGETQYF; cdr3_nt: TGTGCCAGCAGCTTGATTGGGGGCGAGACCCAGTACTTC
v_call: TRBV6-1; j_call: TRBJ2-1; d_call: TRBD1; clone_size: NA; cdr3_aa: CASSAPRGRMSETGEQFF; cdr3_nt: TGTGCCAGCAGTGCCCCGAGGGGGCGCATGTCCGAAACCGGTGAGCAGTTCTTC
v_call: TRBV14; j_call: TRBJ2-7; d_call: TRBD1; clone_size: NA; cdr3_aa: CASSHSPGQGEQYF; cdr3_nt: TGTGCCAGCAGCCACTCCCCGGGACAGGGGGAGCAGTACTTC
v_call: TRBV6-5; j_call: TRBJ2-5; d_call: TRBD2; clone_size: NA; cdr3_aa: CASSYSLSSGQETQYF; cdr3_nt: TGTGCCAGCAGTTACTCCCTTTCTAGCGGCCAAGAGACCCAGTACTTC
v_call: TRBV29-1; j_call: TRBJ1-1; d_call: TRBD1; clone_size: NA; cdr3_aa: CSVVWDRATEAFF; cdr3_nt: TGCAGCGTTGTTTGGGACAGGGCCACTGAAGCTTTCTTT
v_call: TRBV5-1; j_call: TRBJ2-5; d_call: NA; clone_size: NA; cdr3_aa: CASSWAGNQETQYF; cdr3_nt: TGCGCCAGCAGCTGGGCGGGGAACCAAGAGACCCAGTACTTC
v_call: TRBV5-4; j_call: TRBJ2-1; d_call: TRBD2; clone_size: NA; cdr3_aa: CASSLVSGSLNEQFF; cdr3_nt: TGTGCCAGCAGCTTGGTAAGCGGGAGTTTGAATGAGCAGTTCTTC
v_call: TRBV25-1; j_call: TRBJ2-7; d_call: NA; clone_size: NA; cdr3_aa: CASSEYREQYF; cdr3_nt: TGTGCCAGCAGTGAATATCGCGAGCAGTACTTC
v_call: TRBV5-1; j_call: TRBJ2-3; d_call: TRBD2; clone_size: NA; cdr3_aa: CASSPAGTSGPDTQYF; cdr3_nt: TGCGCCAGCAGCCCGGCAGGGACTAGCGGCCCAGATACGCAGTATTTT
v_call: TRBV9; j_call: TRBJ2-5; d_call: TRBD1; clone_size: NA; cdr3_aa: CASSVTGGGETQYF; cdr3_nt: TGTGCCAGCAGCGTTACAGGGGGAGGAGAGACCCAGTACTTC
v_call: TRBV9; j_call: TRBJ1-4; d_call: NA; clone_size: NA; cdr3_aa: CASSSQAGGAGEKLFF; cdr3_nt: TGTGCCAGCAGCTCCCAGGCCGGGGGGGCCGGAGAAAAACTGTTTTTT
v_call: TRBV6-4; j_call: TRBJ2-3; d_call: NA; clone_size: NA; cdr3_aa: CASTHVPPDTQYF; cdr3_nt: TGTGCCAGCACACACGTCCCACCAGATACGCAGTATTTT
v_call: TRBV25-1; j_call: TRBJ2-7; d_call: TRBD1; clone_size: NA; cdr3_aa: CASSDRQGSRNEQYF; cdr3_nt: TGTGCCAGCAGTGACAGACAGGGATCAAGGAACGAGCAGTACTTC
v_call: TRBV7-9; j_call: TRBJ2-2; d_call: NA; clone_size: NA; cdr3_aa: CASSYHLGSGSGGELFF; cdr3_nt: TGTGCCAGCAGCTATCACCTAGGAAGTGGGTCCGGCGGGGAGCTGTTTTTT
v_call: TRBV30; j_call: TRBJ1-4; d_call: NA; clone_size: NA; cdr3_aa: CAWSDEVGGEKLFF; cdr3_nt: TGTGCCTGGAGTGACGAGGTTGGAGGTGAAAAACTGTTTTTT
v_call: TRBV14; j_call: TRBJ2-5; d_call: TRBD1; clone_size: NA; cdr3_aa: CASSRTGGETQYF; cdr3_nt: TGTGCCAGCAGCCGGACAGGGGGAGAGACCCAGTACTTC
v_call: TRBV11-1; j_call: TRBJ2-3; d_call: NA; clone_size: NA; cdr3_aa: CASSLRVDTQYF; cdr3_nt: TGTGCCAGCAGCCTCAGGGTAGATACGCAGTATTTT
v_call: TRBV11-2; j_call: TRBJ1-3; d_call: TRBD1; clone_size: NA; cdr3_aa: CASSLGGQGPGNTIYF; cdr3_nt: TGTGCCAGCAGCTTAGGGGGACAGGGACCTGGAAACACCATATATTTT
v_call: TRBV7-6; j_call: TRBJ2-5; d_call: NA; clone_size: few; cdr3_aa: CASSLDTQETQYF; cdr3_nt: TGTGCCAGCAGCCTGGACACCCAAGAGACCCAGTACTTC
v_call: TRBV4-1; j_call: TRBJ1-1; d_call: NA; clone_size: NA; cdr3_aa: CASSPPGREAFF; cdr3_nt: TGCGCCAGCAGCCCCCCGGGTCGGGAAGCTTTCTTT
v_call: TRBV5-1; j_call: TRBJ1-5; d_call: NA; clone_size: NA; cdr3_aa: CASSLEPGMGNQPQHF; cdr3_nt: TGCGCCAGCAGCTTAGAACCAGGGATGGGCAATCAGCCCCAGCATTTT
v_call: TRBV6-6; j_call: TRBJ1-1; d_call: NA; clone_size: few; cdr3_aa: CASLGPGATEAFF; cdr3_nt: TGTGCCAGCTTGGGGCCAGGGGCCACTGAAGCTTTCTTT
v_call: TRBV3-1/TRBV3-2; j_call: TRBJ2-7; d_call: NA; clone_size: NA; cdr3_aa: CASSQASRDEQYF; cdr3_nt: TGTGCCAGCAGCCAAGCGTCCCGGGACGAGCAGTACTTC
v_call: TRBV3-1/TRBV3-2; j_call: TRBJ2-7; d_call: TRBD1; clone_size: NA; cdr3_aa: CASSQAGTGLDEQYF; cdr3_nt: TGTGCCAGCAGCCAGGCCGGGACAGGGCTCGACGAGCAGTACTTC
v_call: TRBV19; j_call: TRBJ2-3; d_call: TRBD2; clone_size: NA; cdr3_aa: CASKRVAGSADTQYF; cdr3_nt: TGTGCCAGTAAAAGGGTAGCGGGCAGCGCAGATACGCAGTATTTT
v_call: TRBV7-2; j_call: TRBJ2-1; d_call: TRBD2; clone_size: once; cdr3_aa: CASSELAGGSFAPNEQFF; cdr3_nt: TGTGCCAGCAGCGAACTAGCGGGGGGGTCTTTCGCCCCCAATGAGCAGTTCTTC
v_call: TRBV7-2; j_call: TRBJ2-6; d_call: TRBD1; clone_size: NA; cdr3_aa: CASSWTGMVGANVLTF; cdr3_nt: TGTGCCAGCAGCTGGACAGGGATGGTCGGGGCCAACGTCCTGACTTTC
v_call: TRBV4-2; j_call: TRBJ1-2; d_call: NA; clone_size: NA; cdr3_aa: CASSQVSGGELNYGYTF; cdr3_nt: TGTGCCAGCAGCCAAGTATCTGGGGGGGAGCTTAACTATGGCTACACCTTC
v_call: TRBV19; j_call: TRBJ2-1; d_call: TRBD2; clone_size: NA; cdr3_aa: CASRYSAGGSYNEQFF; cdr3_nt: TGTGCCAGTAGATACTCAGCGGGGGGCTCCTACAATGAGCAGTTCTTC
v_call: TRBV5-5; j_call: TRBJ1-2; d_call: TRBD1; clone_size: NA; cdr3_aa: CASSTGGETNYGYTF; cdr3_nt: TGTGCCAGCAGCACAGGGGGCGAAACCAACTATGGCTACACCTTC
v_call: TRBV3-1/TRBV3-2; j_call: TRBJ2-1; d_call: NA; clone_size: NA; cdr3_aa: CASSQDAASALNEQFF; cdr3_nt: TGTGCCAGCAGCCAAGATGCGGCTAGCGCACTCAATGAGCAGTTCTTC
v_call: TRBV28; j_call: TRBJ2-6; d_call: TRBD1; clone_size: NA; cdr3_aa: CASLGDDRETGANVLTF; cdr3_nt: TGTGCCAGCCTGGGGGATGACAGGGAGACTGGGGCCAACGTCCTGACTTTC
v_call: TRBV10-3; j_call: TRBJ1-2; d_call: TRBD1; clone_size: NA; cdr3_aa: CAISEPGQGTHYTF; cdr3_nt: TGTGCCATCAGTGAGCCCGGACAGGGTACTCACTACACCTTC
v_call: TRBV19; j_call: TRBJ1-5; d_call: TRBD1; clone_size: NA; cdr3_aa: CASSIRTGDDNQPQHF; cdr3_nt: TGTGCCAGTAGTATAAGAACAGGGGATGACAATCAGCCCCAGCATTTT
v_call: TRBV7-3; j_call: TRBJ2-5; d_call: TRBD1; clone_size: NA; cdr3_aa: CASSPAGHRGQETQYF; cdr3_nt: TGTGCCAGCAGCCCCGCTGGGCACAGGGGGCAAGAGACCCAGTACTTC
v_call: TRBV5-1; j_call: TRBJ1-1; d_call: NA; clone_size: NA; cdr3_aa: CASSLKGEASNTEAFF; cdr3_nt: TGCGCCAGCAGCCTGAAAGGGGAAGCCTCGAACACTGAAGCTTTCTTT